This T cell receptor beta chain was retrieved from a study of OX40 agonist ivuxolimab in advanced cancers. Study summary: Three partial responders included one hepatocellular carcinoma patient and two cutaneous melanoma patients.

As for this clone: The target antigen is unknown.

General observations from the study: Expanded peripheral T cells had an undetermined antigen specificity.

TCRdb's copy holds only in-frame clones and misses some; the assay was immunoSEQ multiplex PCR. The sample includes some 70,000 clones, about nine tenths of them seen just once. Looked up from germline, CDR1 is SGHTA and CDR2 is FQGNSA. The CDR3 is made up of 15 amino acids. The V end was cut by 1 base, the J end by 0 bases, with 7 bases between. The sample consisted of CD4+ or CD8+ T cells sorted from blood, taken in a trial of the OX40 agonist ivuxolimab. The chain links TRBV7-2 to TRBJ1-5, with D uncertain. This receptor was obtained from an adult with an advanced solid tumor such as melanoma, head and neck, liver or kidney cancer. The CDR3 DNA reads as TGTGCCAGCAGCTTAGGTTCCGGTAGCAATCAGCCCCAGCATTTT. This gives the protein CASSLGSGSNQPQHF.